This paragraph covers one T cell receptor (beta chain) sequence. Germline V gene lookup returns CDR1 SGHTA and CDR2 FQGNSA. V dropped 1 base and J dropped 0 bases, with 10 bases sitting between them. This CDR3 contains 17 residues. The repertoire was sequenced with immunoSEQ multiplex PCR; TCRdb's copy has only in-frame clones and lacks some. The sample gives around 58,000 clones, about 89% of which show up once; approximately 0.45% is in the top ten. This sample is drawn from a study of T cell changes during pregnancy in multiple sclerosis. The rearrangement uses TRBV7-2 and TRBJ1-6; D uncertain. Source: CD4+ T cells from peripheral blood mononuclear cells, taken after pregnancy. This clonotype originated in a female donor in good health, enrolled as a control in a pregnancy study. This chain's CDR3 is CASSLDHLSSYNSPLHF. CDR3 DNA: TGTGCCAGCAGCTTAGACCACCTGAGCTCCTATAATTCACCCCTCCACTTT.